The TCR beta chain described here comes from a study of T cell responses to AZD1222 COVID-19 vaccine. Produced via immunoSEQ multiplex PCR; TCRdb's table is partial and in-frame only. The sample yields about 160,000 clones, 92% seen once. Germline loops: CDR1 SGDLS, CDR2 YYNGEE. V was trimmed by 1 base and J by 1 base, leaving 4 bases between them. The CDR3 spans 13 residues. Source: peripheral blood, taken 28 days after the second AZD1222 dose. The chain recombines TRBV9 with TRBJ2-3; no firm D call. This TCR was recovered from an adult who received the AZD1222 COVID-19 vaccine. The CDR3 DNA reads TGTGCCAGCAGCGTACGGGGCACAGATACGCAGTATTTT. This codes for CASSVRGTDTQYF. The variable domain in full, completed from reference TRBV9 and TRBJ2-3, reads DSGVTQTPKHLITATGQRVTLRCSPRSGDLSVYWYQQSLDQGLQFLIQYYNGEERAKGNILERFSAQQFPDLHSELNLSSLELGDSALYFCASSVRGTDTQYFGPGTRLTVL.